This passage covers 22 T cell receptor beta chains from one sample sequenced in a study of Graves' ophthalmopathy and Graves' hyperthyroidism. Amplification of the TCR beta CDR3 regions used RNA transcripts (as template). A first-round RT-PCR used HTBI primers, followed by a second-round multiplex PCR. TCRdb used MiXCR to reprocess the multiplex PCR reads, holding one entry per CDR3 protein. The sample contains about 400,000 distinct CDR3 sequences, about 18% of which appear only once. The sequenced sample consisted of peripheral blood. Receptor source: a woman between 18 and 30 years old with Graves' ophthalmopathy.

The sample holds many counts of this clonotype. The CDR3 DNA reads as TGTGCCAGCAGCTTAGGGTCAGGGAGGAACACCGGGGAGCTGTTTTTT. It yields the protein CASSLGSGRNTGELFF. The V and J genes are TRBV7-8 and TRBJ2-2; the D gene could be TRBD1 or TRBD2 (5 bases each). Germline lookup yields CDR1 SGHVS and CDR2 FQNEAQ. The CDR3 is 16 amino acids. V lost 1 base and J lost 1, with 10 bases in between. Using reference TRBV7-8 and TRBJ2-2 for the parts outside the CDR3, the full variable domain is GAGVSQSPRYKVAKRGQDVALRCDPISGHVSLFWYQQALGQGPEFLTYFQNEAQLDKSGLPSDRFFAERPEGSVSTLKIQRTQQEDSAVYLCASSLGSGRNTGELFFGEGSRLTVL.

This clonotype was seen ten or more times. The V gene is TRBV27, the J gene TRBJ1-5; 10 bases are a match to TRBD1. The V and J ends lost 5 bases and 3 bases, in that order; junction bases with no gene match: 10. The CDR3 runs to 17 residues. Per the germline V gene, CDR1 is MNHEY and CDR2 is SMNVEV (reference sequence). The CDR3 is CASSPWTGGDYNQPQHF. In nucleotides, the CDR3 is TGTGCCAGCAGTCCGTGGACAGGGGGGGACTACAATCAGCCCCAGCATTTT.

Many counts were recorded for this clonotype. V usage is TRBV19 and J usage is TRBJ2-4; 7 bases match TRBD2. CDR1 is LNHDA and CDR2 is SQIVND in the germline V gene (reference sequence). The CDR3 is made up of 14 amino acids. V shed 7 bases, J shed 8 bases, and the junction held 11 bases outside the gene matches. CDR3 coding DNA: TGTGCCAGTACCCCGGGCGGGGGAGTTGACATTCAGTACTTC. Encoded protein: CASTPGGGVDIQYF.

This clonotype came up many times. A junction boundary mismatches the germline segment, possibly from a read error. The J gene is TRBJ2-5, the V gene TRBV7-6; TRBD1 is a possible D gene (6 bases). CDR3 size: 13 residues. Per the germline V gene, CDR1 is SGHVS and CDR2 is FNYEAQ. The CDR3 DNA follows: TGTGCCAGCAGCTTAACCCCCAAGACAGGAGCCCACTTC. It codes for CASSLTPKTGAHF.

This clonotype was recorded many times. CDR3 DNA sequence: TGCAGTGCTAGACCTACGGCAGCGACGGGTCAGCCCCAGCATTTT. This translates into CSARPTAATGQPQHF. The V call is TRBV20-1, the J call TRBJ1-5; no firm D call. CDR3 length: 15 amino acids. CDR1 and CDR2 (germline): DFQATT, SNEGSKA (reference sequence). V was shortened by 2 bases and J by 6 bases, with 17 bases between the two germline ends.

This clonotype was recorded at least ten times. This chain joins TRBV7-8 and TRBJ2-7; 7 nucleotides agree with TRBD1. V was pared by 5 bases and J by 2 bases, with 6 bases of the junction left unmatched. Germline V lookup: CDR1 SGHVS, CDR2 FQNEAQ. CDR3 length: 14 residues. The CDR3 bases are TGTGCCAGCAGCCCAAGAGACAGGGCCTACGAGCAGTACTTC. It yields the protein CASSPRDRAYEQYF.

The chain has TRBV28 and TRBJ2-7; 10 positions agree with TRBD1. This CDR3 region has 14 residues. Germline values: CDR1 MDHEN, CDR2 SYDVKM. J lost 6 bases, V lost 6 bases, and 8 bases had no gene match. In DNA, the CDR3 is TGTGCCAGCAGCTCGGACAGGGGGTATCTCGAGCAGTACTTC. It translates to CASSSDRGYLEQYF.

This clonotype was recorded once. One end of the junction fails to match germline, which may point to a read error. The J gene is TRBJ2-7, the V gene TRBV19, with 7 bases matching TRBD1. The CDR3 spans 16 residues. Per germline, CDR1 LNHDA and CDR2 SQIVND (reference sequence). CDR3: CASSTPRQGRAYEQYF. The CDR3 DNA reads as TGTGCCAGCAGTACCCCCCGACAGGGAAGAGCCTACGAGCAGTACTTC.

This clonotype has ten or more counts. The V call is TRBV5-1, the J call TRBJ2-4; no clear D. Germline CDR1 SGHRS, CDR2 YFSETQ. V gave up 0 bases and J gave up 0 bases, with 10 bases separating them. This CDR3 is built from 16 residues. The CDR3 DNA sequence: TGCGCCAGCAGCTTGGGTGTAAGGCTAGCCAAAAACATTCAGTACTTC. It is translated as CASSLGVRLAKNIQYF.

The gene calls are TRBV29-1 and TRBJ1-2; maybe TRBD1 (5 bases). This CDR3 region has 17 residues. V was pared by 0 bases and J by 1 base, with 18 bases between. Per the germline V gene, CDR1 is SQVTM and CDR2 is ANQGSEA. The CDR3 DNA is TGCAGCGTTGAAGATCGGGGCTCAGGTGGGGGTAACTATGGCTACACCTTC. Translation: CSVEDRGSGGGNYGYTF.

This clonotype occurred many times. The gene calls are TRBV24-1 and TRBJ2-2; 11 bases match TRBD1. From germline, CDR1 is KGHDR and CDR2 SFDVKD. Trimming took 3 bases from V and 4 from J; bases not matched to a gene: 3. This CDR3 has 16 residues. The CDR3 DNA sequence: TGTGCCACCAGTGATACCGGGACAGGGGGCACCGGGGAGCTGTTTTTT. This gives the protein CATSDTGTGGTGELFF.

This clonotype was seen repeatedly, ten times or more. V usage is TRBV28 and J usage is TRBJ2-7; 10 bases agree with TRBD2. The ends lost 6 bases at V and 1 base at J; junction bases unmatched: 3. CDR3 length: 14 residues. In germline, CDR1 is MDHEN, CDR2 SYDVKM. Here the CDR3 reads CASRRAGGSYEQYF. CDR3 nucleotide sequence: TGTGCCAGCAGGAGAGCGGGGGGGTCCTACGAGCAGTACTTC. The full variable domain, with the rest looked up from reference TRBV28 and TRBJ2-7, is DVKVTQSSRYLVKRTGEKVFLECVQDMDHENMFWYRQDPGLGLRLIYFSYDVKMKEKGDIPEGYSVSREKKERFSLILESASTNQTSMYLCASRRAGGSYEQYFGPGTRLTVT.

This clonotype has ten or more counts. The CDR3 DNA reads as TGTGCCAGCAGCCGGTCCCGGGCGCCGGACACTGAAGCTTTCTTT. This encodes CASSRSRAPDTEAFF. The chain is built from TRBV3-1 and TRBJ1-1, with D hard to call. The CDR3 has 15 residues. Germline V lookup: CDR1 LGHDT, CDR2 YNNKEL (reference sequence). V lost 4 bases and J lost 3, with 15 bases in between.

This clonotype has ten or more counts. The junction and the germline gene differ at one end; a read error may be behind it. This CDR3 reads CASRKPGQGHPVLF. CDR3 bases: TGTGCCAGCAGGAAGCCGGGACAGGGGCACCCGGTCTTATTC. V and J are TRBV6-2 or TRBV6-3 and TRBJ2-7; TRBD1 agrees at 10 bases. Germline V CDR1 and CDR2: MNHEY, SVGEGT. The CDR3 totals 14 residues.

This clonotype has a count of ten or more. The gene calls are TRBV19 and TRBJ1-2, with D possibly TRBD1 on 5 matching bases. CDR1 LNHDA and CDR2 SQIVND come from the germline V gene (reference sequence). The CDR3 is made up of 14 amino acids. V lost 7 bases to trimming and J lost 2 bases, with 14 bases between them. The CDR3 spells CASTARQRNYGYTF. CDR3 DNA sequence: TGTGCCAGTACCGCGAGACAGAGGAACTATGGCTACACCTTC.

There are many counts of this clonotype. The rearrangement links TRBV28 to TRBJ2-2, with 12 bases aligning to TRBD1. The CDR3 totals 17 residues. The trim removed 6 bases at V and 3 bases at J, leaving 8 bases unmatched. The V gene's germline CDR1 is MDHEN and CDR2 SYDVKM. In nucleotides, the CDR3 is TGTGCCAGCAGACCCTGGGGACAGGGGGCTGACACCGGGGAGCTGTTTTTT. Its translation is CASRPWGQGADTGELFF.

This clonotype appeared a few times. V gene TRBV24-1 combines with J gene TRBJ2-7; D is ambiguous. From germline, CDR1 is KGHDR and CDR2 SFDVKD. The CDR3 length is 13 residues. The V gene lost 3 bases and the J gene lost 3 bases, with 8 bases spanning the gap. CDR3 in DNA: TGTGCCACCAGTGATGGTCAAGGCTACGAGCAGTACTTC. The encoded protein is CATSDGQGYEQYF.

The chain joins TRBV12-5 to TRBJ1-2; D not certain. Trimming removed 1 base from V and 4 bases from J, with 7 bases in between. CDR1 is LGHNT, CDR2 FRNRAP, per germline. The CDR3 loop spans 13 amino acids. The CDR3 DNA sequence: TGTGCTAGTGGTTTGGAAGACATCTATGGCTACACCTTC. Translated, it gives CASGLEDIYGYTF.

This clonotype has just a few counts. The V call is TRBV20-1, the J call TRBJ1-5, with 9 bases matching TRBD1. In germline, CDR1 is DFQATT, CDR2 SNEGSKA (reference sequence). The CDR3 has 18 residues. Losses at the gene ends were 6 bases for V and 0 bases for J; bases not matched to a gene: 15. The chain's CDR3 is CSASSGQGFFFSNQPQHF. Written as DNA, the CDR3 is TGCAGTGCGAGTTCGGGACAGGGCTTTTTCTTTAGCAATCAGCCCCAGCATTTT.

In this sample, this clonotype turned up many times. The gene calls are TRBV30 and TRBJ2-5, with D uncertain. The CDR3 spans 14 residues. CDR1 and CDR2 from the germline V gene are GTSNPN and SVGIG (reference sequence). The V gene lost 2 bases and the J gene lost 7 bases, with 17 bases spanning the gap. Here the CDR3 reads CAWSPSTLERTQYF. The CDR3 coding sequence is TGTGCCTGGAGTCCTTCGACTCTCGAAAGGACCCAGTACTTC. Full variable domain (rest looked up from reference TRBV30 and TRBJ2-5): SQTIHQWPATLVQPVGSPLSLECTVEGTSNPNLYWYRQAAGRGLQLLFYSVGIGQISSEVPQNLSASRPQDRQFILSSKKLLLSDSGFYLCAWSPSTLERTQYFGPGTRLLVL.

This clonotype was seen ten or more times. The J gene is TRBJ2-7, the V gene TRBV6-2 or TRBV6-3; 7 bases are a match to TRBD1. Germline V gene lookup returns CDR1 MNHEY and CDR2 SVGEGT. The CDR3 is 15 amino acids. V lost 6 bases, J lost 0 bases, and 8 bases stayed unmatched. The CDR3 coding sequence is TGTGCCAGCAGCCCTGACAGGGCAAGCTCCTACGAGCAGTACTTC. The encoded protein is CASSPDRASSYEQYF.

This clonotype was detected ten times or more. This chain connects TRBV4-1 to TRBJ1-1; TRBD1 agrees at 10 bases. CDR3 length: 16 residues. With V trimmed by 3 bases and J by 6 bases, 10 bases remained unmatched. Per the germline V gene, CDR1 is MGHRA and CDR2 is YSYEKL. CDR3 nucleotide sequence: TGCGCCAGCAGCCACCCCCAAGGGACAGGGGTGGCTGAAGCTTTCTTT. Translation: CASSHPQGTGVAEAFF.